The 25 T cell receptor beta chains listed next were all sequenced from one sample in a study of T-cell memory formation after mild COVID-19. In TCRdb, the 5' RACE reads were re-called with MiXCR into one record per CDR3 protein. The data contain 400,000 to 550,000 distinct CDR3 sequences, around a quarter of them singletons. The sequencing input was PBMCs or a T cell subset sorted from them (not recorded which). Receptor source: an adult woman who had mild COVID-19 (a few samples of this study predate the infection). Cell type and time point are not known.

The chain combines TRBV5-4 with TRBJ2-6; no clear D gene. The CDR3 is 15 amino acids. V was shortened by 6 bases and J by 0 bases, with 10 bases between the two germline ends. The germline CDR1 and CDR2 sequences are SGHNT and YYREEE (reference sequence). The CDR3 DNA is TGTGCCAGCAACGCTGGGTCCTCTGGGGCCAACGTCCTGACTTTC. Translated: CASNAGSSGANVLTF.

The chain has TRBV7-7 and TRBJ1-1; no reliable D call. Between the trimmed V and J ends, which lost 4 bases and 11 bases, there was a span of 23 bases. The CDR3 consists of 15 residues. Germline assignment: CDR1 SSHAT and CDR2 FNYEAQ (reference sequence). The CDR3 region has the DNA TGTGCCAGCAGCTCACACGGGCAGACCTCCGTGGGGGCTTTCTTT. This codes for CASSSHGQTSVGAFF.

This clonotype was seen a handful of times. The CDR3 nucleotides are TGTGCCAGCAGCGCTAGCGGATACTACGAGCAGTACTTC. Translating gives CASSASGYYEQYF. The V gene is TRBV5-5, the J gene TRBJ2-7; 7 nucleotides align to TRBD2. CDR3 length: 13 residues. Trimming at V came to 4 bases and at J to 3 bases, leaving 4 bases not matched to a gene. CDR1 SGHKS and CDR2 YYEKEE come from the germline V gene (reference sequence).

Worth noting for this clonotype: An end of the junction differs from the germline gene, which may be a read error. The rearrangement links TRBV7-9 to TRBJ1-2, with TRBD1 matching over 8 bases. This CDR3 region has 14 residues. Germline lookup yields CDR1 SEHNR and CDR2 FQNEAQ (reference sequence). The chain's CDR3 is CASSFGQGNSGYTF. CDR3 sequence (DNA): TGTGCCAGCAGCTTCGGACAGGGAAACTCTGGCTACACCTTC. Complete variable domain (other parts from reference TRBV7-9 and TRBJ1-2): DTGVSQNPRHKITKRGQNVTFRCDPISEHNRLYWYRQTLGQGPEFLTYFQNEAQLEKSRLLSDRFSAERPKGSFSTLEIQRTEQGDSAMYLCASSFGQGNSGYTFGSGTRLTVV.

This clonotype showed up many times. The gene calls are TRBV29-1 and TRBJ2-7, with 8 bases lining up with TRBD1. The germline V gene has CDR1 SQVTM and CDR2 ANQGSEA. The length of the CDR3 is 13 residues. Germline trimming cut 6 bases from V and 0 bases from J; bases unmatched to any gene: 4. The DNA of the CDR3 is TGCAGCGTGTGGGACAGGAGCTCCTACGAGCAGTACTTC. Translated: CSVWDRSSYEQYF.

The gene calls are TRBV18 and TRBJ2-7; D perhaps matches TRBD2 (5 bases). V shed 0 bases and J shed 7 bases, with 16 bases lying between them. The CDR3 consists of 15 residues. The V gene's germline CDR1 is KGHSH and CDR2 LQKENI. The chain's CDR3 is CASSPPGGRNGEQYF. Written as DNA, the CDR3 is TGTGCCAGCTCACCACCCGGAGGCAGGAATGGGGAGCAGTACTTC.

V gene TRBV5-6 combines with J gene TRBJ2-3, with TRBD1 matching over 11 bases. CDR1 and CDR2 from the germline V gene are SGHDT and YYEEEE. V trimming: 4 bases; J trimming: 2 bases; junction bases outside the gene matches: 9. The CDR3 totals 17 residues. In nucleotides, the CDR3 is TGTGCCAGCAGCCCTGCCCCGGGACAGGGGGTCACAGATACGCAGTATTTT. Its protein is CASSPAPGQGVTDTQYF.

This clonotype turned up a few times. This sequence joins TRBV24-1 and TRBJ1-2; D not resolved. The V end lost 5 bases, the J end lost 5 bases, and 17 bases lay between the germline ends. CDR3 length: 15 residues. Germline CDR1 KGHDR, CDR2 SFDVKD. The CDR3 DNA reads as TGTGCCACCAGTGCGGGCTCCAGAGGGCCATATGGCTACACCTTC. It encodes CATSAGSRGPYGYTF.

V is TRBV4-1 and J is TRBJ1-2, with D uncertain. Trimming removed 1 base at V and 2 bases at J, with 8 bases between. CDR3 length: 14 residues. The V gene's germline CDR1 is MGHRA and CDR2 YSYEKL. The CDR3: CASSQGRRNYGYTF. CDR3 sequence (DNA): TGCGCCAGCAGCCAAGGACGCAGGAACTATGGCTACACCTTC.

The J gene is TRBJ2-7, the V gene TRBV9; D remains ambiguous. The V and J ends lost 0 bases and 5 bases respectively, with 9 bases between them. Germline V lookup: CDR1 SGDLS, CDR2 YYNGEE. This CDR3 is 13 amino acids long. Here the CDR3 reads CASSVEGFDEQYF. DNA of the CDR3: TGTGCCAGCAGCGTAGAGGGTTTCGACGAGCAGTACTTC.

There are a few counts of this clonotype. V is TRBV5-1 and J is TRBJ2-2, with D perhaps matching TRBD1 (6 bases). In germline, CDR1 is SGHRS, CDR2 YFSETQ. V gave up 1 base and J gave up 5 bases, with 9 bases separating them. The CDR3 has 14 residues. CDR3: CASSLNRVTGELFF. The DNA for the CDR3 is TGCGCCAGCAGCTTGAACAGGGTTACCGGGGAGCTGTTTTTT.

V usage is TRBV12-3 or TRBV12-4 and J usage is TRBJ1-6, with D possibly TRBD1 on 5 matching bases. This CDR3 contains 18 residues. V lost 1 base and J 1 base, leaving 14 bases between the germline ends. CDR3 loop: CASSLVSGQGSYNSPLHF. The CDR3 DNA reads as TGTGCCAGCAGTTTAGTGTCTGGGCAGGGATCCTATAATTCACCCCTCCACTTT.

This clonotype was seen more than once but under ten times. The chain uses TRBV20-1 and TRBJ2-7; TRBD1 matches 9 bases. The CDR3 runs 14 residues. V lost 6 bases to trimming and J lost 4 bases; unmatched junction nucleotides: 10. The germline gives CDR1 DFQATT, CDR2 SNEGSKA (reference sequence). The CDR3 sequence: CSALPDRGGYEQYF. CDR3 sequence (DNA): TGCAGTGCCCTCCCCGACAGGGGGGGTTACGAGCAGTACTTC.

This clonotype was counted at least ten times. V gene TRBV7-7 combines with J gene TRBJ2-2; 11 bases line up with TRBD2. The CDR3 contains 17 residues. Germline V gene sequence: CDR1 SSHAT, CDR2 FNYEAQ (reference sequence). The CDR3 DNA is TGTGCTAGCCTTCCGGGACTAGCGGCTGCGAACACCGGGGAGCTGTTTTTT. This gives the protein CASLPGLAAANTGELFF.

This clonotype was observed a handful of times. The chain employs TRBV20-1 and TRBJ2-3; D is perhaps TRBD2 (6 bases). There are 15 residues in the CDR3. V lost 6 bases, J lost 6 bases, and 22 bases lay in between. Germline V gives CDR1 DFQATT, CDR2 SNEGSKA (reference sequence). The CDR3 region has the DNA TGCAGTGCCCGGCGGGGCGCCGGGAAAGCGGATACGCAGTATTTT. It translates to CSARRGAGKADTQYF.

Written as DNA, the CDR3 is TGTGCCAGCGCGGAACTTATGAACACTGAAGCTTTCTTT. Translation gives CASAELMNTEAFF. The V and J genes are TRBV5-6 and TRBJ1-1; no clear D. In germline, CDR1 is SGHDT, CDR2 YYEEEE. The CDR3 totals 13 residues. Deletions cut 7 bases from V and 0 bases from J, with 10 bases between. Drawing the rest from reference TRBV5-6 and TRBJ1-1, the complete variable domain is DAGVTQSPTHLIKTRGQQVTLRCSPKSGHDTVSWYQQALGQGPQFIFQYYEEEERQRGNFPDRFSGHQFPNYSSELNVNALLLGDSALYLCASAELMNTEAFFGQGTRLTVV.

The chain is built from TRBV10-3 and TRBJ2-1; 10 bases agree with TRBD2. The germline V gene has CDR1 ENHRY and CDR2 SYGVKD. Trimming removed 5 bases from V and 4 bases from J; junction bases left unmatched: 2. CDR3 length equals 14 residues. The CDR3 bases are TGTGCCATCAGTCTAGCGGGGGAGTACAATGAGCAGTTCTTC. This encodes CAISLAGEYNEQFF.

The V gene is TRBV24-1, the J gene TRBJ2-2; D is tentatively TRBD1 or TRBD2 (6 bases each). The V gene lost 3 bases and the J gene lost 3 bases, with 7 bases spanning the gap. The CDR3 is made up of 14 amino acids. Germline values: CDR1 KGHDR, CDR2 SFDVKD. The CDR3 protein is CATSDRGDTGELFF. The CDR3 DNA sequence: TGTGCCACCAGTGATAGGGGGGACACCGGGGAGCTGTTTTTT.

The CDR3 region has the DNA TGTGCCAGCAGCTACGGACAGCTGGAGACCCAGTACTTC. Its protein product is CASSYGQLETQYF. The gene calls are TRBV12-3 or TRBV12-4 and TRBJ2-5; TRBD1 is a possible D gene (6 bases). The CDR3 covers 13 residues. Trimming pared 6 bases from V and 5 bases from J, leaving 13 bases between.

The chain uses TRBV2 and TRBJ1-1; the D gene is possibly TRBD1 (5 bases). Per germline, CDR1 SNHLY and CDR2 FYNNEI. This CDR3 is built from 14 residues. V lost 7 bases, J lost 0 bases, and 12 bases lay in between. In DNA form, the CDR3 reads TGTGCCAGCAACGCCCAGGGAGTGAACACTGAAGCTTTCTTT. Amino acids: CASNAQGVNTEAFF.

The gene calls are TRBV19 and TRBJ1-1; D perhaps matches TRBD1 (5 bases). Germline CDR1 and CDR2: LNHDA and SQIVND (reference sequence). V lost 3 bases and J lost 4, with 12 bases in between. The CDR3 length is 14 residues. This chain's CDR3 is CASSIQGFGTEAFF. The CDR3 region has the DNA TGTGCCAGTAGTATTCAGGGTTTCGGCACTGAAGCTTTCTTT.

This clonotype was seen more than once but under ten times. The gene calls are TRBV4-2 and TRBJ2-1; a possible D gene is TRBD2 (6 bases). This CDR3 region has 16 residues. Trimming left V 1 base short and J 5 bases short, with 15 bases between. Germline assignment: CDR1 LGHNA and CDR2 YNFKEQ. The CDR3 DNA reads TGTGCCAGCAGCCAAGTCGGGTCTAGCGAAGACAATGAGCAGTTCTTC. Translated: CASSQVGSSEDNEQFF.

Many counts were recorded for this clonotype. The chain recombines TRBV19 with TRBJ2-7; D remains ambiguous. The CDR3 spans 13 residues. CDR1 is LNHDA and CDR2 is SQIVND in the germline V gene (reference sequence). V lost 5 bases, J lost 3 bases, and 11 bases lay in between. CDR3 amino acids: CASSLKDGYEQYF. DNA for the CDR3: TGTGCCAGTAGTCTAAAAGACGGCTACGAGCAGTACTTC.

The J gene is TRBJ2-7, the V gene TRBV18; TRBD1 matches at 7 bases. The junction had 7 bases not matched to a gene; V was cut back by 0 bases and J by 5 bases. Per the germline V gene, CDR1 is KGHSH and CDR2 is LQKENI. This CDR3 is 15 amino acids long. Here the CDR3 DNA reads TGTGCCAGCTCACCACCCGGGACAGCATCACACGAGCAGTACTTC. Protein: CASSPPGTASHEQYF.

This clonotype occurred many times. This rearrangement joins TRBV7-2 to TRBJ2-7; perhaps TRBD2 as D (5 bases). The CDR3 is 14 amino acids. CDR1 and CDR2 from the germline V gene are SGHTA and FQGNSA. The V and J ends lost 3 bases and 4 bases respectively, with 13 bases between them. CDR3 residues: CASSLSGGGYEQYF. Here the CDR3 DNA reads TGTGCCAGCAGCTTGAGCGGAGGCGGGTACGAGCAGTACTTC. The entire variable domain, with the rest obtained from reference TRBV7-2 and TRBJ2-7, is as follows: GAGVSQSPSNKVTEKGKDVELRCDPISGHTALYWYRQSLGQGLEFLIYFQGNSAPDKSGLPSDRFSAERTGGSVSTLTIQRTQQEDSAVYLCASSLSGGGYEQYFGPGTRLTVT.